The rows below give T cell receptor beta chains drawn from one sample of a study of blood T cells in healthy people across ages. TCRdb reprocessed the 5' RACE reads with MiXCR, giving one entry per CDR3 protein. The sample holds just under 900,000 distinct CDR3 sequences, 29% seen once. The sequenced material came from blood. The receptor source for this set is an elderly woman in good health. The CDR3 runs from the conserved cysteine through the conserved F or W. D genes are given only for firm matches. Size is omitted from some rows. Given values are once, few, many or a class for expanded clones.

clone_size	v_call	j_call	d_call	cdr3_nt	cdr3_aa
few	TRBV3-1	TRBJ2-3	TRBD1	TGTGCCAGCAGCCAAGGAAAGGGGGCTCTGGAGACAGATACGCAGTATTTT	CASSQGKGALETDTQYF
NA	TRBV7-2	TRBJ1-6	NA	TGTGCCAGCAGCTTTAATTCACCCCTCCAATTT	CASSFNSPLQF
NA	TRBV7-2	TRBJ2-3	TRBD1	TGTGCCAGCAGCCGGGACAGGGGGCGCTCAGATACGCAGTATTTT	CASSRDRGRSDTQYF
many	TRBV29-1	TRBJ2-7	TRBD1	TGCAGCGTTGAGTGGGGGACAGACGAGCAGTACTTC	CSVEWGTDEQYF
many	TRBV20-1	TRBJ2-5	TRBD2	TGCAGTGCTAAGTACAGCGGGACAGAGACCCAGTACTTC	CSAKYSGTETQYF
NA	TRBV5-6	TRBJ1-2	TRBD1	TGTGCCAGCAGCCGGGCGGGACAGCGACTTGGCTACACCTTC	CASSRAGQRLGYTF
many	TRBV3-1	TRBJ2-7	NA	TGTGCCAGCAGCACCCTAACAAGGAGCCCCTACGAGCAGTACTTC	CASSTLTRSPYEQYF
NA	TRBV10-3	TRBJ2-5	NA	TGTGCCACCAAGTACCAAGAGACCCAGTACTTC	CATKYQETQYF
many	TRBV7-9	TRBJ2-3	NA	TGTGCCAGCAGCCGGGACGGTGGCACAGATACGCAGTATTTT	CASSRDGGTDTQYF
once	TRBV20-1	TRBJ1-4	TRBD1	TGCAGTGCTAGTCCGGGACAGGGGGCCCGAGGGGAAAAACGGTTTTTT	CSASPGQGARGEKRFF
NA	TRBV11-2	TRBJ2-3	TRBD2	TGTGCCAGCAGCTTAGGGATGGGCGGGGGGGCCGGAGATACGCAGTATTTT	CASSLGMGGGAGDTQYF
NA	TRBV7-9	TRBJ2-3	NA	TGTGCCAGCAGCCTGGGCCTCGAAGGAGATACGCAGTATTTT	CASSLGLEGDTQYF
many	TRBV7-2	TRBJ1-6	TRBD1	TGTGCCAGCCTATGGGACAGGGGCTCACCCCTCCACTTT	CASLWDRGSPLHF
NA	TRBV7-2	TRBJ2-7	NA	TGTGCCAGCAGCTGGGAAACTACCTCCTACGAGCAGTACTTC	CASSWETTSYEQYF
NA	TRBV20-1	TRBJ2-4	TRBD1	TGCGGTGCTAGAGATGGGGACAGGGGGCGGGACATTCAGTACTTC	CGARDGDRGRDIQYF
few	TRBV6-2/TRBV6-3	TRBJ1-2	NA	TGTGCCAGCAGTTACGCAGCTTCTAACTATGGCTACACCTTC	CASSYAASNYGYTF
few	TRBV7-2	TRBJ1-4	TRBD1	TGTGCCAGCAGAGACAGGGTCAATTCGGTCGGTGAAAAACTGTTTTTT	CASRDRVNSVGEKLFF